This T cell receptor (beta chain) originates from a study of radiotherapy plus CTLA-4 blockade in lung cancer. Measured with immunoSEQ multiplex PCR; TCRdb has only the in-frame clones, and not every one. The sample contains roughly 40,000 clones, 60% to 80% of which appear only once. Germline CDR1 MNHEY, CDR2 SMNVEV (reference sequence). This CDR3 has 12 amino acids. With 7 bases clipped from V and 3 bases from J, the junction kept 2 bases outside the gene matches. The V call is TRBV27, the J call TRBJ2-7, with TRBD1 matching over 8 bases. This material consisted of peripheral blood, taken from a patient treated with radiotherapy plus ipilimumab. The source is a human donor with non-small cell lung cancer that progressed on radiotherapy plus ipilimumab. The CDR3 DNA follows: TGTGCCAGCAAAGACAGGGGCTACGAGCAGTACTTC. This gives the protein CASKDRGYEQYF.